One sample yielded the 14 T cell receptor beta chains listed below, sequenced in a study of cytomegalovirus exposure and HLA in healthy donors. The PCR used 60 Vbeta and 13 Jbeta primers. Some clones are missing from TCRdb's copy, which holds only in-frame ones; the method was immunoSEQ multiplex PCR. This sample carries 83,000 or so clones, nearly 80% of them seen once, and the ten largest clones take about 6%. Sequencing was carried out using PBMCs. The origin of the receptors is a female donor in good health and CMV-seronegative.

The CDR3 here is CASSSTGVRNTGELFF. The CDR3 bases are TGTGCCAGCAGTTCGACAGGGGTGAGAAACACCGGGGAGCTGTTTTTT. The chain has TRBV27 and TRBJ2-2, with 8 bases identical to TRBD1. This CDR3 comprises 16 residues. Germline CDR1 is MNHEY and CDR2 is SMNVEV (reference sequence). J lost 2 bases, V lost 4 bases, and 6 bases had no gene match.

The V and J genes are TRBV19 and TRBJ1-1, with D perhaps matching TRBD1 (6 bases). Germline assignment: CDR1 LNHDA and CDR2 SQIVND (reference sequence). This CDR3 has 12 residues. V was shortened by 4 bases and J by 6 bases, with 9 bases between the two germline ends. CDR3 protein: CASSTRQAEAFF. CDR3 nucleotides: TGTGCCAGTAGTACACGACAGGCTGAAGCTTTCTTT.

The chain recombines TRBV29-1 with TRBJ2-2; possibly TRBD2 for D (6 bases). V shed 4 bases and J shed 3 bases, with 9 bases lying between them. The CDR3 runs to 13 residues. Per germline, CDR1 SQVTM and CDR2 ANQGSEA. The CDR3 protein is CSVGAGYTGELFF. DNA of the CDR3: TGCAGCGTTGGTGCGGGGTACACCGGGGAGCTGTTTTTT.

The chain employs TRBV10-1 and TRBJ2-7; 9 bases map to TRBD2. The J segment lost 5 bases and the V segment lost 2 bases, leaving 4 bases of the junction unmatched. CDR3 size: 14 residues. Per the germline V gene, CDR1 is WNHNN and CDR2 is SYGVQD (reference sequence). CDR3 loop: CASSEATSGDEQYF. The CDR3 DNA reads TGCGCCAGCAGTGAGGCGACTAGCGGCGACGAGCAGTACTTC.

This clone appeared once. The genes are TRBV5-1 and TRBJ2-3; 7 bases line up with TRBD2. Germline V lookup: CDR1 SGHRS, CDR2 YFSETQ. V shed 2 bases and J 2 bases; nucleotides not matched to a gene: 2. The CDR3 is made up of 14 amino acids. The CDR3 DNA follows: TGCGCCAGCAGCTTTGGACTAGACACAGATACGCAGTATTTT. This gives the protein CASSFGLDTDTQYF.

This rearrangement joins TRBV28 to TRBJ2-1; 9 bases map to TRBD1. The J segment lost 4 bases and the V segment lost 3 bases, leaving 4 bases of the junction unmatched. The CDR3 consists of 15 residues. Germline V CDR1 and CDR2: MDHEN, SYDVKM. The CDR3 loop reads CASSLVQGAYNEQFF. CDR3 in DNA: TGTGCCAGCAGTTTGGTACAGGGGGCTTACAATGAGCAGTTCTTC.

The DNA of the CDR3 is TGTGCCAGCAGTTACACCACAGGGGCTGGAAACACCATATATTTT. It encodes CASSYTTGAGNTIYF. The rearrangement uses TRBV6-5 and TRBJ1-3; the match to TRBD1 covers 7 bases. V shed 2 bases and J 2 bases; nucleotides not matched to a gene: 3. Germline V CDR1 and CDR2: MNHEY, SVGAGI. This CDR3 contains 15 residues.

Of note for this clone: Germline and junction disagree at one end, which may indicate a read error. V and J are TRBV7-8 and TRBJ2-5; tentative D call: TRBD2 (7 bases). The CDR3 totals 17 residues. Per germline, CDR1 SGHVS and CDR2 FQNEAQ. CDR3 residues: CVSSLAGGGANQETQYF. CDR3 nucleotide sequence: TGTGTCAGCAGCTTAGCGGGTGGGGGGGCGAATCAAGAGACCCAGTACTTC.

By share, this clone ranks as medium-sized. The V call is TRBV9, the J call TRBJ1-1; D unresolved. The CDR3 sequence is 13 residues long. In germline, CDR1 is SGDLS, CDR2 YYNGEE. V shed 0 bases and J shed 7 bases, with 10 bases lying between them. CDR3 coding DNA: TGTGCCAGCAGCGTAGGAGGCACCCGTGAAGCTTTCTTT. Residues: CASSVGGTREAFF.

In the case of this clone: At one end, the junction sequence differs from germline, possibly due to a read error. V usage is TRBV7-9 and J usage is TRBJ1-1; 8 bases align to TRBD1. The CDR3 length is 15 residues. Germline V gene lookup returns CDR1 SEHNR and CDR2 FQNEAQ (reference sequence). The CDR3 nucleotides are TGTTCCAGCAGCGCAGGGGGCGCTGGGAACACTGAAGCTTTCTTT. Translated: CSSSAGGAGNTEAFF.

This clone has just a few counts. V usage is TRBV5-1 and J usage is TRBJ2-7, with TRBD2 identical over 12 bases. Germline lookup yields CDR1 SGHRS and CDR2 YFSETQ. Germline trimming cut 3 bases from V and 0 bases from J; bases unmatched to any gene: 13. The CDR3 loop spans 19 amino acids. CDR3 DNA sequence: TGCGCCAGCAGCTGGGGTTCCCGGACTAGCGGGATTACCTCCTACGAGCAGTACTTC. As protein: CASSWGSRTSGITSYEQYF.

The chain recombines TRBV27 with TRBJ1-2, with TRBD1 matching 8 bases. This CDR3 has 14 residues. Germline V gene data show CDR1 as MNHEY and CDR2 as SMNVEV (reference sequence). J lost 1 base, V lost 6 bases, and 4 bases had no gene match. CDR3 coding DNA: TGTGCCAGCAGCCCGGGACAGGTTAACTATGGCTACACCTTC. Its protein is CASSPGQVNYGYTF.

This chain connects TRBV5-1 to TRBJ1-1; no reliable D call. Germline V gives CDR1 SGHRS, CDR2 YFSETQ. V was clipped by 0 bases and J by 3 bases, with 15 bases between them. The CDR3 has 16 residues. The CDR3 DNA is TGCGCCAGCAGCTTGGCTGGTATGGGCCTGTACACTGAAGCTTTCTTT. Translated, it gives CASSLAGMGLYTEAFF. The whole variable domain, remainder taken from reference TRBV5-1 and TRBJ1-1, is KAGVTQTPRYLIKTRGQQVTLSCSPISGHRSVSWYQQTPGQGLQFLFEYFSETQRNKGNFPGRFSGRQFSNSRSEMNVSTLELGDSALYLCASSLAGMGLYTEAFFGQGTRLTVV.

J is TRBJ2-1 and V is TRBV27; D may be TRBD2 (5 bases). CDR1 and CDR2 (germline): MNHEY, SMNVEV (reference sequence). The V end lost 3 bases, the J end lost 6 bases, and 21 bases lay between the germline ends. The CDR3 loop spans 17 amino acids. Written as DNA, the CDR3 is TGTGCCAGCAGTTTGTTAGGAGGAAGCTGGGGTCTCAATGAGCAGTTCTTC. Translation gives CASSLLGGSWGLNEQFF.